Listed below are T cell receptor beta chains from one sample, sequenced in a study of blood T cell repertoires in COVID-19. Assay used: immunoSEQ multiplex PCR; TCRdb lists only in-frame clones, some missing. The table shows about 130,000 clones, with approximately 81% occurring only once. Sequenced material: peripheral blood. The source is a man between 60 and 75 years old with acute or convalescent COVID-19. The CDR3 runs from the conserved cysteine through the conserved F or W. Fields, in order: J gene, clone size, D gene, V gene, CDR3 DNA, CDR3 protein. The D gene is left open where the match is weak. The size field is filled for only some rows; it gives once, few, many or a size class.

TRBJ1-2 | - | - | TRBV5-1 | TGCGCCAGCAGCTTGGGGTCGGTAAACGGCTACACCTTC | CASSLGSVNGYTF
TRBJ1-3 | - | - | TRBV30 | TGTGCCTGGGTCCGAGGATCTGGAAACACCATATATTTT | CAWVRGSGNTIYF
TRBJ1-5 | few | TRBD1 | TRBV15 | TGTGCCACCAGCAGAGATGTAACAGGGGGACAGCCCCAGCATTTT | CATSRDVTGGQPQHF
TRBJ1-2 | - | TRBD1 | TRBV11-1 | TGTGCCAGCAGCTTATGGACAGGGGGCGCTTATGGCTACACCTTC | CASSLWTGGAYGYTF
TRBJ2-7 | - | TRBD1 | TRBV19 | TGTGCCAGTGGGACAGGGGGCGAATCCTACGAGCAGTACTTC | CASGTGGESYEQYF
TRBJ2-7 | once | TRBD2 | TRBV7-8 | TGTGCCTCCGGAGTAGCGGGAGTTTTGTACGAGCAGTACTTC | CASGVAGVLYEQYF
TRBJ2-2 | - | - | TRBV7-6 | TGTGCCAGCAGCTTTGAGAGGACTAACACCGGGGAGCTGTTTTTT | CASSFERTNTGELFF
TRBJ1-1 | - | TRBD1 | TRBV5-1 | TGCGCCAGCAGCATCGGACAGGGCTACACTGAAGCTTTCTTT | CASSIGQGYTEAFF
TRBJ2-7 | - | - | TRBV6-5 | TGTGCCAGCAGTTACTCGAGACGGCAGGGCTCCTACGAGCAGTACTTC | CASSYSRRQGSYEQYF
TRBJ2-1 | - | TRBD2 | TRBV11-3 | TGTGCCAGCAGCATAGCGGGAGAACTCTACAATGAGCAGTTCTTC | CASSIAGELYNEQFF
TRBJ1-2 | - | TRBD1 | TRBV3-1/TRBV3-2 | TGTGCCAGCAGCCAATTACAGGGGGACTATGGCTACACCTTC | CASSQLQGDYGYTF
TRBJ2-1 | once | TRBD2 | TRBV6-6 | TGTGCCTCCCTCGGGGGGGCTATCAATGAGCAGTTCTTC | CASLGGAINEQFF
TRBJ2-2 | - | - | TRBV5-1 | TGCGCCAGCAGCCGTGGGACTTACACCGGGGAGCTGTTTTTT | CASSRGTYTGELFF
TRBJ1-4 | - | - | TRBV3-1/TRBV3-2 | TGTGCCAGCAGCCAAGATGCAGGCACAGGGTTCGGAAAACTGTTTTTT | CASSQDAGTGFGKLFF
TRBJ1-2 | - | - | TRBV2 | TGTGCCAGCAGTGCCGACAGGCGGGGCTACACCTTC | CASSADRRGYTF
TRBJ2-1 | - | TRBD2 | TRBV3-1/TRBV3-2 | TGTGCCAGCAGCCAAGTTCTAGCGGGAGGGGATGAGCAGTTCTTC | CASSQVLAGGDEQFF
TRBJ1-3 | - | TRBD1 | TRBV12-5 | TGTGCTAGTGGTTTGGGGGACAGGACCTGGGCCACCATATATTTT | CASGLGDRTWATIYF
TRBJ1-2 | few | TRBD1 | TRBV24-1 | TGTGCCACCAGTGAGGGGACAGCCTATGGCTACACCTTC | CATSEGTAYGYTF
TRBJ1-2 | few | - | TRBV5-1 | TGCGCCAGCAGCCCGGACACCGATGGCTACACCTTC | CASSPDTDGYTF
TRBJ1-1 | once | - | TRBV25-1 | TGTGCCAGCAGTGAGGTGGGACAGAACACTGAAGCTTTCTTT | CASSEVGQNTEAFF
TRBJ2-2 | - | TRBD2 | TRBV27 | TGTGCCAGCACCTTCACTAGCGGGGGCCGCACCGGGGAGCTGTTTTTT | CASTFTSGGRTGELFF
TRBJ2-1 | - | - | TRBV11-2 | TGTGCCAGCAGTTCTCACAGAGAGGAGCAGTTCTTC | CASSSHREEQFF
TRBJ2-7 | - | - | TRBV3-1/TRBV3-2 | TGTGCCAGCAGCCAAGATCCAACTTGGCAGGGGTCCCACGAGCAGTACTTC | CASSQDPTWQGSHEQYF
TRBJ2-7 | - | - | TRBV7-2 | TGTGCCAGCAGCTTAGAGCCTATGACCTACGAGCAGTACTTC | CASSLEPMTYEQYF
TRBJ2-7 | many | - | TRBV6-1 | TGTGCCAGCAGTGAAGTCCCGGAGTACGAGCAGTACTTC | CASSEVPEYEQYF
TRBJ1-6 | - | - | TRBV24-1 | TGTGCCACCAGGGGGGCGCAGGATAATTCACCCCTCCACTTT | CATRGAQDNSPLHF